These T cell receptor beta chains were read from a single sample in a study of blood T cell repertoires in COVID-19. Only in-frame clones appear in the TCRdb table, and some are missing; sequencing was by immunoSEQ multiplex PCR. The profile shows approximately 210,000 clones, more than 70% of them singletons. Sequences were obtained from peripheral blood. The receptor set was obtained from a middle-aged man with active or convalescent COVID-19. Both conserved end residues are part of each CDR3. The order of the fields is J gene, V gene, CDR3 length, D gene, clone size, CDR3 protein, CDR3 DNA. A D gene is named only where the DNA matches it firmly. Some rows mark clone size as missing; the rest say once, few, many or name a class of expanded clone.

>TRBJ1-3|TRBV11-2|17|-|-
CASSLVRVSGSGNTIYF
TGTGCCAGCAGCTTAGTCCGCGTTTCAGGATCTGGAAACACCATATATTTT
>TRBJ1-1|TRBV28|15|TRBD1|-
CASSPSGQGRTEAFF
TGTGCCAGCAGTCCCTCGGGACAGGGGCGGACTGAAGCTTTCTTT
>TRBJ1-2|TRBV19|16|-|-
CASSLLPRAANYGYTF
TGTGCCAGTAGTTTACTACCCAGAGCGGCTAACTATGGCTACACCTTC
>TRBJ1-5|TRBV7-2|17|TRBD1|-
CASSFPLRQGQDQPQHF
TGTGCCAGCAGCTTCCCACTCAGACAGGGACAAGATCAGCCCCAGCATTTT
>TRBJ2-2|TRBV6-4|16|TRBD1|once
CASSGRGTGDTGELFF
TGTGCCAGCAGTGGTCGAGGGACAGGGGACACCGGGGAGCTGTTTTTT
>TRBJ1-2|TRBV2|11|-|once
CASSELDLSTF
TGTGCCAGCAGTGAATTGGACTTATCCACCTTC
>TRBJ1-4|TRBV10-2|15|TRBD1|-
CASSDSGTGVGKLFF
TGCGCCAGCAGTGATAGCGGGACAGGGGTCGGAAAACTGTTTTTT
>TRBJ2-5|TRBV2|14|TRBD2|-
CASKASGIGETQYF
TGTGCCAGCAAGGCTAGCGGGATAGGGGAGACCCAGTACTTC
>TRBJ1-5|TRBV19|15|-|-
CASRTRTALNQPQHF
TGTGCCAGTAGAACTCGGACTGCTCTCAATCAGCCCCAGCATTTT
>TRBJ2-1|TRBV5-4|16|TRBD1|-
CASSLTQGASYNEQFF
TGTGCCAGCAGCTTAACCCAGGGGGCCTCCTACAATGAGCAGTTCTTC
>TRBJ1-1|TRBV6-1|16|TRBD1|-
CASSEWVGGGNTEAFF
TGTGCCAGCAGTGAATGGGTAGGGGGCGGGAACACTGAAGCTTTCTTT
>TRBJ2-1|TRBV19|15|TRBD1|few
CASSIRQGSRAEQFF
TGTGCCAGTAGTATCCGACAGGGGAGTCGCGCTGAGCAGTTCTTC
>TRBJ1-5|TRBV15|20|TRBD1|-
CATSSEGQLVTLTRNQPQHF
TGTGCCACCAGCAGCGAGGGACAGCTCGTTACCCTTACGAGAAATCAGCCCCAGCATTTT
>TRBJ1-1|TRBV9|14|-|few
CASSQPKGFTEAFF
TGTGCCAGCAGCCAGCCTAAGGGGTTTACTGAAGCTTTCTTT
>TRBJ1-5|TRBV16|16|TRBD1|-
CASSQSRGQGSQPQHF
TGTGCCAGCAGCCAATCTAGGGGACAGGGGTCTCAGCCCCAGCATTTT
>TRBJ1-2|TRBV27|13|TRBD1|-
CASSLTGFYGYTF
TGTGCCAGCAGCCTGACAGGGTTCTATGGCTACACCTTC
>TRBJ1-2|TRBV7-2|13|-|few
CASSGRQHYGYTF
TGTGCCAGCAGCGGAAGACAGCACTATGGCTACACCTTC
>TRBJ1-5|TRBV6-4|18|-|-
CASSGLSGQGARNQPQHF
TGTGCCAGCAGTGGCCTCTCTGGTCAAGGGGCGCGCAATCAGCCCCAGCATTTT
>TRBJ1-1|TRBV7-2|13|-|-
CASSLAGGRVAFF
TGTGCCAGCAGCTTAGCGGGGGGGAGGGTAGCTTTCTTT
>TRBJ2-1|TRBV9|14|-|-
CASSVEPGGHEQFF
TGTGCCAGCAGCGTAGAGCCGGGGGGCCATGAGCAGTTCTTC
>TRBJ1-1|TRBV7-9|17|-|-
CASSSWRGGRIAPEAFF
TGTGCCAGCAGCTCATGGAGGGGGGGACGGATTGCCCCTGAAGCTTTCTTT
>TRBJ1-1|TRBV15|14|TRBD1|-
CATSPTGETTEAFF
TGTGCCACCAGTCCCACAGGGGAAACTACTGAAGCTTTCTTT
>TRBJ1-2|TRBV3-1/TRBV3-2|15|TRBD1|-
CASSLRGQERYGYTF
TGTGCCAGCAGCCTTAGGGGACAGGAACGCTATGGCTACACCTTC
>TRBJ1-5|TRBV28|17|TRBD1|-
CASSLPGQGVSNQPQHF
TGTGCCAGCAGTTTACCGGGACAGGGGGTCTCCAATCAGCCCCAGCATTTT
>TRBJ1-2|TRBV30|13|TRBD1|-
CAWRADRTYGYTF
TGTGCCTGGAGAGCGGACAGGACCTATGGCTACACCTTC
>TRBJ2-3|TRBV30|13|-|-
CAWSVGAEDTQYF
TGTGCCTGGAGTGTAGGGGCAGAGGATACGCAGTATTTT
>TRBJ2-7|TRBV6-6|16|-|-
CASSLKRVTGGYEQYF
TGTGCCAGCAGTTTAAAGCGGGTCACTGGGGGGTACGAGCAGTACTTC
>TRBJ1-3|TRBV7-2|15|-|-
CASSYIDRTGNTIYF
TGTGCCAGCAGCTATATCGACAGAACTGGAAACACCATATATTTT
>TRBJ1-1|TRBV6-6|15|-|-
CASSYSGATGTEAFF
TGTGCCAGCAGTTACTCGGGGGCTACTGGGACTGAAGCTTTCTTT
>TRBJ1-6|TRBV2|14|-|-
CASSWQGYNSPLHF
TGTGCCAGCAGTTGGCAGGGCTATAATTCACCCCTCCACTTT
>TRBJ2-7|TRBV5-5|15|TRBD1|few
CASSLAGTAAYEQYF
TGTGCCAGCAGCTTGGCCGGGACAGCCGCCTACGAGCAGTACTTC
>TRBJ1-1|TRBV19|15|-|-
CASSPHRVGNTEAFF
TGTGCCAGTAGTCCCCACAGGGTAGGAAACACTGAAGCTTTCTTT
>TRBJ2-7|TRBV5-6|15|TRBD2|-
CASSSGGGAVYEQYF
TGTGCCAGCAGCTCGGGAGGGGGGGCTGTCTACGAGCAGTACTTC
>TRBJ1-1|TRBV11-2|15|-|-
CASSPGSGGSTEAFF
TGTGCCAGCAGCCCAGGGTCGGGGGGATCCACTGAAGCTTTCTTT
>TRBJ2-1|TRBV7-3|15|-|-
CASSLIDGGNDEQFF
TGTGCCAGCAGCTTAATCGATGGAGGAAACGATGAGCAGTTCTTC
>TRBJ1-1|TRBV29-1|13|TRBD1|-
CSAAGTVNTEAFF
TGCAGCGCCGCTGGGACAGTGAACACTGAAGCTTTCTTT